At least ten counts were recorded for the clone carrying this T cell receptor (beta chain). Its antigen is unidentified. The CDR3 extends 3 residues past the end of the read, so its final part is completed from the germline J gene. The data originate from a study of T cell clonality in common variable immunodeficiency. Study-wide results and limits: In common variable immunodeficiency, TCR beta chains reportedly carried fewer deletions and N-nucleotide insertions.

Here immunoSEQ multiplex PCR was the method, and the copy in TCRdb shows in-frame clones only, minus some. Sampling found approximately 37,000 clones, none seen once. Germline assignment: CDR1 GTSNPN and CDR2 SVGIG (reference sequence). CDR3 length: 16 amino acids. V was pared by 2 bases and J by 2 bases, with 8 bases of the junction left unmatched. Sequencing was done on a sample of peripheral blood mononuclear cells. This TCR came from a person between 18 and 75 years old in good health. The chain carries TRBV30 and TRBJ2-5; 10 bases agree with TRBD2. The CDR3 loop reads CAWSPPGLANQETQYF. The sequenced CDR3 bases are TGTGCCTGGAGTCCCCCGGGACTAGCGAATCAAGAGACC.